This T cell receptor beta chain was recorded in a study of blood T cell repertoires in COVID-19. On the study more broadly: In each case, the material was cDNA or gDNA derived from T cells, B-cell-depleted T cells, or PBMCs.

This table comes from immunoSEQ multiplex PCR, and its TCRdb copy is limited to in-frame clones, with some not included. Counted here are about 55,000 clones, about 79% occurring once; the ten biggest clones make up approximately 10%. Sequencing was carried out using peripheral blood. The clonotype originates from a man older than 75 with COVID-19, enrolled during active disease.

This CDR3 reads CASSAQGINQPQHF. Written as DNA, the CDR3 is TGTGCCAGCAGTGCACAGGGGATCAATCAGCCCCAGCATTTT. This rearrangement joins TRBV2 to TRBJ1-5, with 7 bases identical to TRBD1. The CDR3 has 14 residues. Per the germline V gene, CDR1 is SNHLY and CDR2 is FYNNEI. The trim removed 4 bases at V and 3 bases at J, leaving 3 bases unmatched.